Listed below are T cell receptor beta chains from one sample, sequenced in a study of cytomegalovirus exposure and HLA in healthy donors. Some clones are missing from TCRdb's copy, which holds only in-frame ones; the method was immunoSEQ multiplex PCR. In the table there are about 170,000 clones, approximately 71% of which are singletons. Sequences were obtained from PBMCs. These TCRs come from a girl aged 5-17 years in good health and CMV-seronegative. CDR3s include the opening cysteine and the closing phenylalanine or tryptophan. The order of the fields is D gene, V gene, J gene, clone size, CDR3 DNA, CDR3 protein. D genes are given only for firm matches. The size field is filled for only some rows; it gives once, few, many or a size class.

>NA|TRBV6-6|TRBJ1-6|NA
TGTGCCAGCAGCACGAACAGCTTTTATAATTCACCCCTCCACTTT
CASSTNSFYNSPLHF
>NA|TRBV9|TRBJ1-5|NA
TGTGCCAGCAGCGTAGGCAGGGGAGACAATCAGCCCCAGCATTTT
CASSVGRGDNQPQHF
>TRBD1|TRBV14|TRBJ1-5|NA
TGTGCCAGCAGGCTCCGGGACAGGGGGCGAACAAGTCAGCCCCAGCATTTT
CASRLRDRGRTSQPQHF
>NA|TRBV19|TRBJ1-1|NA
TGTGCCAGTCGGGGGGCCTGGTCGGAATTTATGAACACTGAAGCTTTCTTT
CASRGAWSEFMNTEAFF
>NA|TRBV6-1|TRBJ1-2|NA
TGTGCCAGCATCCCCCGGGGGGCAGATGGCTACACCTTC
CASIPRGADGYTF
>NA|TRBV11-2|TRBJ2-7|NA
TGTGCCAGCAGCTTAATGCGGGGTCCAGGGTACGAGCAGTACTTC
CASSLMRGPGYEQYF
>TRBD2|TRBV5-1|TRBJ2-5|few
TGCGCCAGCAGCACGGGACTAGCGGGGGCCCAAGAGACCCAGTACTTC
CASSTGLAGAQETQYF
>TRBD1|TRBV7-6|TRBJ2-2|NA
TGTGCCAGCAGCTTAGGGACAGGAACCGGGGAGCTGTTTTTT
CASSLGTGTGELFF
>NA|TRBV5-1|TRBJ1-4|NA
TGCGCCAGCAGCTTGAGGAGAGAAGAAAAACTGTTTTTT
CASSLRREEKLFF
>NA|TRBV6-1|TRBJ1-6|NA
TGTGCCAGCAGTGTCCAGGAATCGAACCTCCTCCACTTT
CASSVQESNLLHF
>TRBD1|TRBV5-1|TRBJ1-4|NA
TGCGCCAGCAGCTCGGGGGACAGGGGAACTGCAACTAATGAAAAACTGTTTTTT
CASSSGDRGTATNEKLFF
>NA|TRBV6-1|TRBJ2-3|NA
TGTGCCAGCAGTGTTCTCACTTACCCGCAGTATTTT
CASSVLTYPQYF
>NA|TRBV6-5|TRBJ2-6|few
TGTGCCAGCAGTTCCCCGCGTGGGGCCAACGTCCTGACTTTC
CASSSPRGANVLTF
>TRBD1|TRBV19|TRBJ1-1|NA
TGTGCCAGTAGGAAGACAGGGGTCTACACTGAAGCTTTCTTT
CASRKTGVYTEAFF
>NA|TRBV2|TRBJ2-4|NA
TGTGCCAGCAGCGGGAAGGAGCCCAAAAACATTCAGTACTTC
CASSGKEPKNIQYF
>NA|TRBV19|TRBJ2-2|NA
TGTGCCAGTAGACCTGCTCAGGCGAACACCGGGGAGCTGTTTTTT
CASRPAQANTGELFF
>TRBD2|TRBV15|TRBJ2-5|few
TGTGCCACCAGCAGAGGAGCGGGGGGTAGGGAGACCCAGTACTTC
CATSRGAGGRETQYF
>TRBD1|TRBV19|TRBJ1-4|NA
TGTGCCAGTAACTCCAGGGGGCGGAGTGAAAAACTGTTTTTT
CASNSRGRSEKLFF
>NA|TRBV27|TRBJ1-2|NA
TGTGCCAGCAGTTTATCCGGGAACTATGGCTACACCTTC
CASSLSGNYGYTF
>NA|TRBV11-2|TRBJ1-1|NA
TGTGCCAGCAGCTTAATTTCAAACACTGAAGCTTTCTTT
CASSLISNTEAFF
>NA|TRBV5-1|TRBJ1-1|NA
TGCGCCAGCAGCTTGACTTGGACGGGCAGTGAGGGCACTGAAGCTTTCTTT
CASSLTWTGSEGTEAFF
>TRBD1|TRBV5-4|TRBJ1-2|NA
TGTGCCAGCAGCTTAAATCCGACAGGGAACTATGGCTACACCTTC
CASSLNPTGNYGYTF
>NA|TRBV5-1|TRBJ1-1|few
TGCGCCAGCAGCTTAGACAAGGTTGAAGCTTTCTTT
CASSLDKVEAFF
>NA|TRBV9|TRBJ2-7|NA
TGTGCCAGCAGCGTAGACAGAAAGACGGACGAGCAGTACTTC
CASSVDRKTDEQYF
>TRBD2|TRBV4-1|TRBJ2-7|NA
TGCGCCAGCAGCCAAGGGGGGGGGTCTAACCGCGAGCAGTACTTC
CASSQGGGSNREQYF
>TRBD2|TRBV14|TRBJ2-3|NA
TGTGCCAGCAGGCGCGGGGGATCCCCCACAGATACGCAGTATTTT
CASRRGGSPTDTQYF
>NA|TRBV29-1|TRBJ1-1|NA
TGCAGCGTTTTTTCTTCCTCCACTGAAGCTTTCTTT
CSVFSSSTEAFF
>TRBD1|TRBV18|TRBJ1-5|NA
TGTGCCAGCTCCCCGGACAGGGGATATCAGCCCCAGCATTTT
CASSPDRGYQPQHF
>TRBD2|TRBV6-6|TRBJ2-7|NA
TGTGCCAGCAGTTACTCACGGGGGGACGAGCAGTACTTC
CASSYSRGDEQYF
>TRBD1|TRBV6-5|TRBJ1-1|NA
TGTGCCAGCAGTCGATTTAGGGACAGGGTCACTGAAGCTTTCTTT
CASSRFRDRVTEAFF
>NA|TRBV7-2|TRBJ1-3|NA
TGTGCCAGCAGCTCTTATGGAAACACCATATATTTT
CASSSYGNTIYF
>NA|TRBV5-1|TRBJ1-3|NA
TGCGCCAGCAGCTTGGGGCAGGGTCTCCGCTCTGGAAACACCATATATTTT
CASSLGQGLRSGNTIYF
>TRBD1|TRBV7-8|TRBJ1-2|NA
TGTGCCAGCAGCTCCAGGACAGGGTTAGACTATGGCTACACCTTC
CASSSRTGLDYGYTF
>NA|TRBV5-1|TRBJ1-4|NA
TGCGCCAGCAGCTTCCCAGATGAAAAACTGTTTTTT
CASSFPDEKLFF